Below, 16 T cell receptor beta chains from the same sample are listed, as sequenced in a study of radiation and T cells in renal cell carcinoma. Here immunoSEQ multiplex PCR was the method, and the copy in TCRdb shows in-frame clones only, minus some. Here the sample spans 120,000 to 150,000 clones, approximately 87% being singletons. Time point noted: baseline pretreatment blood. Treatment specified: 15 Gy SBRT to primary tumor, nephrectomy 4 weeks later. The input for sequencing was blood, taken from a patient whose treatment included radiotherapy and nephrectomy. The source is a woman aged 50 to 60 with renal cell carcinoma.

V and J are TRBV29-1 and TRBJ2-7; TRBD2 matches at 13 bases. Germline V gene sequence: CDR1 SQVTM, CDR2 ANQGSEA. V gave up 7 bases and J gave up 4 bases; unmatched junction bases: 4. This CDR3 has 13 amino acids. CDR3 residues: CSGGTSGKYEQYF. DNA of the CDR3: TGCAGCGGAGGGACTAGCGGGAAATACGAGCAGTACTTC.

This chain connects TRBV7-2 to TRBJ2-5; D possibly corresponds to TRBD2 (7 bases). V was clipped by 1 base and J by 4 bases, with 13 bases between them. Germline V gene lookup returns CDR1 SGHTA and CDR2 FQGNSA. The CDR3 contains 15 residues. In nucleotides, the CDR3 is TGTGCCAGCAGCTTAGAGGGGGGGCCAGGAGAGACCCAGTACTTC. Its protein is CASSLEGGPGETQYF.

The chain employs TRBV4-1 and TRBJ2-3, with 11 bases lining up with TRBD2. The V gene end was trimmed by 2 bases and the J gene end by 5 bases; junction bases not matched to a gene: 12. CDR3 length: 18 amino acids. In germline, CDR1 is MGHRA, CDR2 YSYEKL. The CDR3 bases are TGCGCCAGCAGCCAAATCCCAAAAACTAGCGGGAGTCAAGATACGCAGTATTTT. Its protein is CASSQIPKTSGSQDTQYF.

The rearrangement uses TRBV5-1 and TRBJ1-2; TRBD1 matches at 7 bases. Germline V CDR1 and CDR2: SGHRS, YFSETQ. CDR3 length: 14 residues. Trimming removed 0 bases from V and 3 bases from J; junction bases left unmatched: 2. The CDR3 is CASSLEGADYGYTF. The DNA of the CDR3 is TGCGCCAGCAGCTTGGAGGGGGCGGACTATGGCTACACCTTC.

The CDR3 DNA sequence: TGTGCCAGCAGCTTGACAGGATCCACTTACGAGCAGTACTTC. This gives the protein CASSLTGSTYEQYF. This sequence joins TRBV5-4 and TRBJ2-7, with a weak D call TRBD1 (5 bases). Germline V CDR1 and CDR2: SGHNT, YYREEE (reference sequence). The V and J ends lost 1 base and 4 bases respectively, with 12 bases between them. The CDR3 is 14 amino acids.

V is TRBV6-5 and J is TRBJ2-7, with TRBD2 matching 11 bases. Unmatched junction bases numbered 9, after V lost 0 bases and J lost 8 bases. From germline, CDR1 is MNHEY and CDR2 SVGAGI. This CDR3 spans 16 amino acids. The CDR3, as DNA: TGTGCCAGCAGTTACTCAAAGGGACTAGCGGCCCGTCAGCAGTACTTC. Protein: CASSYSKGLAARQQYF.

The CDR3 DNA is TGTGCCAGCAGCTGGGCGGGCAGGGAAGAGACCCAGTACTTC. This sequence encodes CASSWAGREETQYF. The chain couples TRBV7-2 to TRBJ2-5, with D possibly being TRBD1 or TRBD2 (5 bases each). Germline-derived CDR1 and CDR2 are SGHTA and FQGNSA. The V end was cut by 4 bases, the J end by 3 bases, with 12 bases between. CDR3 length: 14 residues.

J is TRBJ1-1 and V is TRBV19; tentative D call: TRBD1 (6 bases). Trimming stripped 5 bases from V and 2 bases from J, with 15 bases between. This CDR3 comprises 15 residues. The germline V gene has CDR1 LNHDA and CDR2 SQIVND (reference sequence). The DNA for the CDR3 is TGTGCCAGTAGTGCTCGACAGGAAATCAACACTGAAGCTTTCTTT. Translated, it gives CASSARQEINTEAFF.

This clone has just a few counts. The CDR3 sequence is CAWSPPSSYNSPLHF. CDR3 DNA: TGTGCCTGGAGTCCCCCCAGCTCCTATAATTCACCCCTCCACTTT. The V and J genes are TRBV30 and TRBJ1-6; no firm D call. From germline, CDR1 is GTSNPN and CDR2 SVGIG (reference sequence). V was pared by 2 bases and J by 0 bases, with 8 bases between. The CDR3 sequence is 15 residues long.

This clone was counted a few times. The genes are TRBV15 and TRBJ2-5; no clear D. The germline CDR1 and CDR2 sequences are LNHNV and YYDKDF (reference sequence). The ends were cut back, 2 bases at V and 7 bases at J, with 8 bases in the middle. The CDR3 contains 12 residues. The CDR3 coding sequence is TGTGCCACCAGCAGAAGCGATAGGACCCAGTACTTC. Encoded protein: CATSRSDRTQYF.

The chain has TRBV4-2 and TRBJ2-5, with unresolved D. Germline CDR1 reads LGHNA; CDR2 reads YNFKEQ. This CDR3 comprises 14 residues. The V gene lost 6 bases and the J gene lost 1 base, with 12 bases spanning the gap. The CDR3 spells CASSPAHAQETQYF. The CDR3 bases are TGTGCCAGCAGTCCGGCCCATGCCCAAGAGACCCAGTACTTC.

The gene calls are TRBV7-9 and TRBJ1-4; 7 bases line up with TRBD1. This CDR3 has 14 residues. Germline V gene data show CDR1 as SEHNR and CDR2 as FQNEAQ (reference sequence). The ends lost 1 base at V and 4 bases at J; junction bases unmatched: 0. CDR3 amino acids: CASSLGQGNEKLFF. The CDR3 DNA is TGTGCCAGCAGCTTAGGACAGGGTAATGAAAAACTGTTTTTT.

The chain carries TRBV7-2 and TRBJ2-3, with unresolved D. The CDR3 length is 14 residues. V dropped 1 base and J dropped 2 bases, with 7 bases sitting between them. Germline loops: CDR1 SGHTA, CDR2 FQGNSA. This chain's CDR3 is CASSLEIPTDTQYF. The CDR3 nucleotides are TGTGCCAGCAGCTTAGAAATTCCCACAGATACGCAGTATTTT. Full variable domain (outside the CDR3, taken from reference TRBV7-2 and TRBJ2-3): GAGVSQSPSNKVTEKGKDVELRCDPISGHTALYWYRQSLGQGLEFLIYFQGNSAPDKSGLPSDRFSAERTGGSVSTLTIQRTQQEDSAVYLCASSLEIPTDTQYFGPGTRLTVL.

This sequence joins TRBV19 and TRBJ1-1; a weak D match, TRBD1 (5 bases). Germline CDR1 is LNHDA and CDR2 is SQIVND (reference sequence). The V end lost 5 bases, the J end lost 1 base, and 17 bases lay between the germline ends. The CDR3 contains 16 residues. CDR3 DNA sequence: TGTGCCAGTAGTCCTCAATCGACAGCTACGAACACTGAAGCTTTCTTT. This codes for CASSPQSTATNTEAFF.

This sequence joins TRBV11-2 and TRBJ2-7; the match to TRBD1 covers 8 bases. CDR3 length: 15 amino acids. V dropped 4 bases and J dropped 2; count of bases not matched to a gene: 7. Germline CDR1 reads SGHAT; CDR2 reads FQNNGV. The CDR3: CASSYGTGFTYEQYF. In DNA, the CDR3 is TGTGCCAGCAGCTATGGGACAGGTTTTACCTACGAGCAGTACTTC.

The CDR3 nucleotides read TGTGCCAGCAGTTTATCTCGAGAGACCCAGTACTTC. It translates to CASSLSRETQYF. The V gene is TRBV28, the J gene TRBJ2-5, with D hard to call. This CDR3 has 12 residues. Trimming left V 1 base short and J 4 bases short, with 4 bases between. CDR1 MDHEN and CDR2 SYDVKM come from the germline V gene.